This T cell receptor beta chain was captured in a study of CD8+CD57+ T cells in acquired aplastic anemia. Study-level results: Twenty-nine CD8+ CDR3 sequences were shared between patients and controls. No significant patient-versus-control difference appeared in CD8+ Simpson's diversity.

The study profiled TCR beta VDJ and CDR3 using genomic DNA as template. TCRdb reprocessed the reads via MiXCR and lists one record per CDR3 protein. Seen here are about 160,000 distinct CDR3 sequences, 65% to 75% observed once, and the top ten hold more than 35%. CDR3 length equals 12 residues. V lost 6 bases and J lost 1, with 7 bases in between. The germline V gene encodes CDR1 MRHNA and CDR2 SNTAGT. By flow cytometry, patients selected for sequencing had shown an expansion of CD8+CD57+ cells. Every patient presented with severe acquired aplastic anemia. By the time of blood sampling, patients had still received no therapy. Notes on this clonotype: Its specificity is unknown.

This receptor was obtained from a human donor with aplastic anemia. This chain joins TRBV6-4 and TRBJ2-7; D gene ambiguous. Sequencing used sorted CD4+, CD8+, or CD8+CD57+ T cells (not recorded which) from PBMCs. Here the CDR3 reads CASRANSYEQYF. In DNA form, the CDR3 reads TGTGCCAGCAGGGCCAATTCCTACGAGCAGTACTTC.